These 21 T cell receptor beta chains were all obtained from the same sample, sequenced in a study of shared clonotypes between healthy human individuals. Naive CD8 cells, CD45RO-negative and positively selected for CCR7, excluded terminally differentiated effector memory CD45RA+ cells. The assay was immunoSEQ multiplex PCR, and TCRdb's table has in-frame clones only and misses some. This sample has about 2,100,000 clones; roughly 91% occur once, and the top ten carry 1.7%. Source material: naive CD8+ T cells from PBMCs. These TCRs come from a man aged 18 to 29 in good health. Some clones in this sample may be carry-over from other donors' samples.

The V gene is TRBV2, the J gene TRBJ2-1; D is unclear. The CDR3 runs 14 residues. The V end was cut by 11 bases, the J end by 6 bases, with 20 bases between. CDR1 and CDR2 (germline): SNHLY, FYNNEI. The CDR3 region has the DNA TGTGCCTGGCCCCGGGCCAAAACCGGCAATGAGCAGTTCTTC. It specifies CAWPRAKTGNEQFF.

This sequence joins TRBV29-1 and TRBJ1-1; perhaps TRBD1 as D (5 bases). CDR1 and CDR2 from the germline V gene are SQVTM and ANQGSEA. Trimming cost V 1 base and J 7 bases, with 13 bases left between them. This CDR3 spans 13 amino acids. Here the CDR3 reads CSVEAGRAFEAFF. The CDR3 DNA sequence: TGCAGCGTTGAAGCGGGCAGGGCCTTTGAAGCTTTCTTT.

A remark on this clone: The same CDR3 also results from other DNA sequences found in this sample. The rearrangement links TRBV28 to TRBJ2-7; 9 bases map to TRBD1. In germline, CDR1 is MDHEN, CDR2 SYDVKM. V lost 5 bases and J lost 1; bases outside the gene matches: 3. The CDR3 is 14 residues long. DNA for the CDR3: TGTGCCAGCAGTCTCGGACAGGGGTCCTACGAGCAGTACTTC. Its protein is CASSLGQGSYEQYF.

This chain uses TRBV10-1 with TRBJ2-2; TRBD1 aligns across 11 bases. The CDR3 length is 15 residues. Trimming cost V 6 bases and J 3 bases; bases outside gene matches: 3. Germline lookup yields CDR1 WNHNN and CDR2 SYGVQD (reference sequence). DNA of the CDR3: TGCGCCAGCAGCGGGACAGGGGGTGACACCGGGGAGCTGTTTTTT. Its translation: CASSGTGGDTGELFF.

This clone was observed a single time. CDR3 region: CAWSAVIGYEQYF. The CDR3 DNA is TGTGCCTGGAGCGCCGTTATCGGCTACGAGCAGTACTTC. The chain employs TRBV30 and TRBJ2-5; D is undetermined. The DNA matches TRBJ2-7 better at its end, which makes the J call doubtful. Germline CDR1 reads GTSNPN; CDR2 reads SVGIG (reference sequence). This CDR3 is built from 13 residues.

In this sample, this clone turned up once. V and J are TRBV9 and TRBJ2-1; D is possibly TRBD2 (5 bases). The germline V gene encodes CDR1 SGDLS and CDR2 YYNGEE. The ends were cut back, 5 bases at V and 7 bases at J, with 16 bases in the middle. The CDR3 loop spans 14 amino acids. Written as DNA, the CDR3 is TGTGCCAGCAGTTACTCCGGGAAGGTGAATGAGCAGTTCTTC. This sequence encodes CASSYSGKVNEQFF.

The chain combines TRBV27 with TRBJ2-1; TRBD2 matches 10 bases. Germline assignment: CDR1 MNHEY and CDR2 SMNVEV (reference sequence). The junction had 5 bases not matched to a gene; V was cut back by 3 bases and J by 0 bases. This CDR3 has 17 amino acids. CDR3 DNA sequence: TGTGCCAGCAGTTTGTTTCCTAGCGGGAGCTCCTACAATGAGCAGTTCTTC. This sequence encodes CASSLFPSGSSYNEQFF.

The rearrangement joins TRBV7-9 to TRBJ2-3, with D tentatively TRBD1 (6 bases). This CDR3 has 16 amino acids. Germline CDR1 SEHNR, CDR2 FQNEAQ (reference sequence). Trimming cost V 5 bases and J 2 bases, with 17 bases left between them. The CDR3 DNA reads TGTGCCAGCAGCCCGAGGGGGACAACCCTCACAGATACGCAGTATTTT. Protein sequence: CASSPRGTTLTDTQYF.

Comments on this clone: The sample carries other DNA sequences with the same CDR3. The J gene is TRBJ1-2, the V gene TRBV6-5, with a tentative D call TRBD1 (5 bases). CDR1 MNHEY and CDR2 SVGAGI come from the germline V gene. The V end lost 3 bases, the J end lost 5 bases, and 7 bases lay between the germline ends. This CDR3 is built from 12 residues. The DNA for the CDR3 is TGTGCCAGCAGTTATGGGGGGTATGGCTACACCTTC. Residues: CASSYGGYGYTF.

The V call is TRBV5-6, the J call TRBJ1-1, with D hard to call. V lost 2 bases and J lost 4, with 15 bases in between. The germline V gene has CDR1 SGHDT and CDR2 YYEEEE. There are 15 residues in the CDR3. The DNA of the CDR3 is TGTGCCAGCAGCTTATATCGTGCGGCGGCCACTGAAGCTTTCTTT. Its protein product is CASSLYRAAATEAFF.

The V gene is TRBV11-3, the J gene TRBJ2-3; D might be TRBD2 (5 bases). This CDR3 is 15 amino acids long. V was clipped by 3 bases and J by 4 bases, with 14 bases between them. Germline V CDR1 and CDR2: SGHNT, YENEEA. CDR3 bases: TGTGCCAGCAGCTTTTTATACGGGAAGTCAGATACGCAGTATTTT. This sequence encodes CASSFLYGKSDTQYF.

This clone was recorded only once. This rearrangement joins TRBV9 to TRBJ1-5; a weak D match, TRBD1 (5 bases). Germline assignment: CDR1 SGDLS and CDR2 YYNGEE. V lost 3 bases to trimming and J lost 1 base, with 11 bases between them. This CDR3 contains 15 residues. The CDR3 DNA follows: TGTGCCAGCAGCGCCCGGGGGGAAAGCAATCAGCCCCAGCATTTT. Amino acid sequence: CASSARGESNQPQHF. Full variable domain (remainder filled in from reference TRBV9 and TRBJ1-5): DSGVTQTPKHLITATGQRVTLRCSPRSGDLSVYWYQQSLDQGLQFLIQYYNGEERAKGNILERFSAQQFPDLHSELNLSSLELGDSALYFCASSARGESNQPQHFGDGTRLSIL.

This chain joins TRBV10-2 and TRBJ1-2; tentatively, D is TRBD1 (5 bases). Germline loops: CDR1 WSHSY, CDR2 SAAADI. Trimming took 7 bases from V and 2 from J, leaving 17 bases between them. The CDR3 runs 15 residues. The CDR3 bases are TGCGCCAGCACACCGAGGGGAAGCCCCAACTATGGCTACACCTTC. It is translated as CASTPRGSPNYGYTF.

For this clone: Distinct nucleotide sequences in the sample also encode this CDR3. The CDR3 coding sequence is TGTGCCAGCAGCTTGGGGTTAAGCGAGCAGTACTTC. Translating it yields CASSLGLSEQYF. V and J are TRBV5-6 and TRBJ2-7; D is unclear. Deletions cut 0 bases from V and 6 bases from J, with 7 bases between. CDR3 length equals 12 residues. Germline CDR1 reads SGHDT; CDR2 reads YYEEEE.

The chain has TRBV7-3 and TRBJ2-2; no clear D gene. V was pared by 5 bases and J by 7 bases, with 8 bases between. CDR3 length equals 12 residues. Germline assignment: CDR1 SGHTA and CDR2 FQGTGA. CDR3 bases: TGTGCCAGCAGCCCAATGAGCGGGGAGCTGTTTTTT. Translated, it gives CASSPMSGELFF. The complete variable domain, with remaining parts taken from reference TRBV7-3 and TRBJ2-2, reads GAGVSQTPSNKVTEKGKYVELRCDPISGHTALYWYRQSLGQGPEFLIYFQGTGAADDSGLPNDRFFAVRPEGSVSTLKIQRTERGDSAVYLCASSPMSGELFFGEGSRLTVL.

Remarks on this clone: The same CDR3 arises from other DNA sequences in this sample as well. This chain connects TRBV27 to TRBJ2-1; D ambiguous. The CDR3 contains 13 residues. With 5 bases removed from V and 3 bases from J, the gap between germline ends came to 8 bases. Germline-derived CDR1 and CDR2 are MNHEY and SMNVEV (reference sequence). CDR3 protein: CASSLALYNEQFF. The CDR3 region has the DNA TGTGCCAGCAGTCTTGCACTCTACAATGAGCAGTTCTTC.

V and J are TRBV7-9 and TRBJ2-7; TRBD1 matches at 8 bases. Germline CDR1 reads SEHNR; CDR2 reads FQNEAQ (reference sequence). There are 16 residues in the CDR3. V lost 5 bases and J lost 3; bases outside the gene matches: 12. The CDR3 protein is CASSRITTGAGYEQYF. In nucleotides, the CDR3 is TGTGCCAGCAGCCGAATTACGACAGGGGCCGGCTACGAGCAGTACTTC. The full variable domain, completed using reference TRBV7-9 and TRBJ2-7, is DTGVSQNPRHKITKRGQNVTFRCDPISEHNRLYWYRQTLGQGPEFLTYFQNEAQLEKSRLLSDRFSAERPKGSFSTLEIQRTEQGDSAMYLCASSRITTGAGYEQYFGPGTRLTVT.

The rearrangement links TRBV7-9 to TRBJ1-2; no clear D. V lost 5 bases to trimming and J lost 4 bases, with 11 bases between them. The CDR3 runs to 13 residues. Germline V gives CDR1 SEHNR, CDR2 FQNEAQ (reference sequence). CDR3: CASSADGSYGYTF. CDR3 coding DNA: TGTGCCAGCAGCGCCGACGGGAGCTATGGCTACACCTTC.

This chain joins TRBV27 and TRBJ1-5; the match to TRBD1 covers 7 bases. The CDR3 consists of 16 residues. Per germline, CDR1 MNHEY and CDR2 SMNVEV (reference sequence). The ends lost 5 bases at V and 3 bases at J; junction bases unmatched: 10. In DNA, the CDR3 is TGTGCCAGCAGTCAGTCAGGGGGGGGGCACAATCAGCCCCAGCATTTT. Translation gives CASSQSGGGHNQPQHF.

Remarks on this clone: In the same sample, other DNA sequences code for this CDR3. This chain links TRBV9 with TRBJ2-1; D uncertain. CDR3 length: 12 residues. Germline V CDR1 and CDR2: SGDLS, YYNGEE. V was cut by 1 base and J by 2 bases, with 1 base left in between. Written as DNA, the CDR3 is TGTGCCAGCAGCGTAACCTACAATGAGCAGTTCTTC. This translates into CASSVTYNEQFF.

This clone was detected a few times. The chain couples TRBV19 to TRBJ1-1, with 7 bases identical to TRBD1. This CDR3 is built from 15 residues. The germline V gene encodes CDR1 LNHDA and CDR2 SQIVND (reference sequence). The J segment lost 1 base and the V segment lost 5 bases, leaving 7 bases of the junction unmatched. DNA of the CDR3: TGTGCCAGTAGTGCCCACCGGGACAGGAACACTGAAGCTTTCTTT. Encoded protein: CASSAHRDRNTEAFF.